Following are 11 T cell receptor beta chains from one sample sequenced in a study of shared clonotypes between healthy human individuals. The method was immunoSEQ multiplex PCR; TCRdb's version includes in-frame clones alone and lacks a portion of them. The sample consists of around 2.1 million clones, more than 90% of them appearing once. Sequencing used naive CD4+ T cells sorted from blood. Indicated subset: CD45RA+ positively selected. The receptors come from a man younger than 35 in good health.

The V and J genes are TRBV12-5 and TRBJ2-5; a weak D match, TRBD2 (5 bases). V shed 4 bases and J shed 5 bases, with 14 bases lying between them. The CDR3 runs 14 residues. Germline-derived CDR1 and CDR2 are LGHNT and FRNRAP. DNA of the CDR3: TGTGCTAGTGGTTCAGGAGGAGCCGGGGAGACCCAGTACTTC. Its protein is CASGSGGAGETQYF.

The rearrangement uses TRBV15 and TRBJ1-4; D remains ambiguous. CDR1 LNHNV and CDR2 YYDKDF come from the germline V gene (reference sequence). The CDR3 has 13 residues. With 1 base removed from V and 7 bases from J, the gap between germline ends came to 7 bases. In DNA form, the CDR3 reads TGTGCCACCAGCAGAGCGGTCGGTGAAAAACTGTTTTTT. Protein: CATSRAVGEKLFF.

V and J are TRBV30 and TRBJ2-6, with D hard to call. Germline CDR1 and CDR2: GTSNPN and SVGIG (reference sequence). The V end was cut by 1 base, the J end by 15 bases, with 16 bases between. The length of the CDR3 is 13 residues. The CDR3: CAWSATIPRTLTF. CDR3 sequence (DNA): TGTGCCTGGAGTGCCACCATCCCCAGGACCCTGACTTTC.

The chain couples TRBV10-3 to TRBJ2-3; D may be TRBD1 (6 bases). Trimming left V 9 bases short and J 3 bases short, with 7 bases between. The germline CDR1 and CDR2 sequences are ENHRY and SYGVKD. This CDR3 region has 11 residues. The chain's CDR3 is CAIQGTDTQYF. In DNA, the CDR3 is TGTGCCATTCAGGGGACAGATACGCAGTATTTT.

In its sample, this clone was seen a few times. The chain combines TRBV15 with TRBJ1-1; 8 positions agree with TRBD1. V was pared by 1 base and J by 11 bases, with 3 bases of the junction left unmatched. Looked up from germline, CDR1 is LNHNV and CDR2 is YYDKDF (reference sequence). This CDR3 region has 12 residues. The DNA of the CDR3 is TGTGCCACCAGCAGAGTGGACAGGGTTGCTTTCTTT. It specifies CATSRVDRVAFF. Filled out from reference TRBV15 and TRBJ1-1, the complete variable domain reads DAMVIQNPRYQVTQFGKPVTLSCSQTLNHNVMYWYQQKSSQAPKLLFHYYDKDFNNEADTPDNFQSRRPNTSFCFLDIRSPGLGDTAMYLCATSRVDRVAFFGQGTRLTVV.

This clone has just one count. The J gene is TRBJ1-5, the V gene TRBV6-5, with 8 bases that match TRBD1. V lost 6 bases and J lost 7; bases outside the gene matches: 5. Looked up from germline, CDR1 is MNHEY and CDR2 is SVGAGI. The CDR3 has 13 residues. DNA for the CDR3: TGTGCCAGCAGCGACAGGGGACAGCAGCCCCAGCATTTT. Amino acids: CASSDRGQQPQHF.

A note on this clone: Other nucleotide sequences from this sample produce the same CDR3. The V call is TRBV19, the J call TRBJ2-5; D gene unclear. CDR1 and CDR2 from the germline V gene are LNHDA and SQIVND (reference sequence). Trimming stripped 3 bases from V and 2 bases from J, with 7 bases between. This CDR3 contains 13 residues. The CDR3: CASSILIQETQYF. The CDR3 DNA reads as TGTGCCAGTAGTATTCTTATTCAAGAGACCCAGTACTTC.

This clone was seen a single time. This chain links TRBV6-6 with TRBJ1-1; maybe TRBD1 (5 bases). This CDR3 spans 14 amino acids. V dropped 6 bases and J dropped 0 bases, with 11 bases sitting between them. Germline-derived CDR1 and CDR2 are MNHNY and SVGAGI (reference sequence). The CDR3 region is CASRRTSMNTEAFF. The CDR3 coding sequence is TGTGCCAGCAGACGGACATCCATGAACACTGAAGCTTTCTTT.

The chain carries TRBV19 and TRBJ1-4; no firm D call. Between the trimmed V and J ends, which lost 6 bases and 7 bases, there was a span of 15 bases. Germline V gene data show CDR1 as LNHDA and CDR2 as SQIVND (reference sequence). The CDR3 runs 14 residues. The chain's CDR3 is CASRPDAGLEKLFF. CDR3 sequence (DNA): TGTGCCAGTAGGCCCGACGCGGGTCTTGAAAAACTGTTTTTT.

The V and J genes are TRBV29-1 and TRBJ2-7; tentatively, D is TRBD1 (6 bases). Trimming took off 7 bases at V and 3 bases at J, with 19 bases between the two ends. The CDR3 loop spans 14 amino acids. Germline-derived CDR1 and CDR2 are SQVTM and ANQGSEA. The DNA for the CDR3 is TGCAGCGCCTCTCAGGGGCCAGGTGGCTACGAGCAGTACTTC. This translates into CSASQGPGGYEQYF.

This clone occurred once. The rearrangement joins TRBV5-6 to TRBJ2-6; D is perhaps TRBD1 (6 bases). V lost 2 bases and J lost 11, with 8 bases in between. CDR1 and CDR2 (germline): SGHDT, YYEEEE. The CDR3 runs to 12 residues. CDR3 coding DNA: TGTGCCAGCAGCTTTGGACAGTACGTCCTGACTTTC. Translation gives CASSFGQYVLTF.